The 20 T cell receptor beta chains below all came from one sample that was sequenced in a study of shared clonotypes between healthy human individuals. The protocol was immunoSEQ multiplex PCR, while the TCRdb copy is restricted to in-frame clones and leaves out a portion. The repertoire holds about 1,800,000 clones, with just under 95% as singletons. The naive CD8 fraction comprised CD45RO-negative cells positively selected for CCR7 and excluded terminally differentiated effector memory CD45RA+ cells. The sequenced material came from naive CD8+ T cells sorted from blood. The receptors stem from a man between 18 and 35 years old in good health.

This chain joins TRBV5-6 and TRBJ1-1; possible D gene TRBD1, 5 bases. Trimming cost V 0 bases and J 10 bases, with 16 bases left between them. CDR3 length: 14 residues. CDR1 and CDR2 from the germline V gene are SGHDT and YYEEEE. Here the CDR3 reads CASSLGDSRLGAFF. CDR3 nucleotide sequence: TGTGCCAGCAGCTTGGGGGACTCCCGGTTGGGAGCTTTCTTT. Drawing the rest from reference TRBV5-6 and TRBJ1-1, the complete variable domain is DAGVTQSPTHLIKTRGQQVTLRCSPKSGHDTVSWYQQALGQGPQFIFQYYEEEERQRGNFPDRFSGHQFPNYSSELNVNALLLGDSALYLCASSLGDSRLGAFFGQGTRLTVV.

The CDR3 coding sequence is TGCGCCAGCAGCCAAGACGGCCTGACTGGAAACACCATATATTTT. Its translation is CASSQDGLTGNTIYF. The rearrangement links TRBV4-3 to TRBJ1-3; D is uncertain. This CDR3 contains 15 residues. V dropped 0 bases and J dropped 2 bases, with 8 bases sitting between them. Germline assignment: CDR1 LGHNA and CDR2 YSLEER.

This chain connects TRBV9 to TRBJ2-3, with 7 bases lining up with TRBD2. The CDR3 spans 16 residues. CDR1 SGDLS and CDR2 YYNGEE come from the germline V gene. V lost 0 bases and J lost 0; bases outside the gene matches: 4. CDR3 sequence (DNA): TGTGCCAGCAGCGTAGGCCCTAGCGGTAGCACAGATACGCAGTATTTT. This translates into CASSVGPSGSTDTQYF.

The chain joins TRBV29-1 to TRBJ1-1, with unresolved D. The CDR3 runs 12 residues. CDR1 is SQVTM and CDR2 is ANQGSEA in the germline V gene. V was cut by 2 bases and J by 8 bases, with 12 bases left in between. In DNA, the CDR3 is TGCAGCGTTGAAAGCGACCGATTGGAAGCTTTCTTT. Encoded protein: CSVESDRLEAFF.

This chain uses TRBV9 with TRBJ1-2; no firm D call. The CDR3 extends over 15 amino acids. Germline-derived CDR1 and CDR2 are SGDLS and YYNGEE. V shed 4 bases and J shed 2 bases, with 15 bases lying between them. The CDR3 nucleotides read TGTGCCAGCAGCTCAGACGAGAGTTTGAACTATGGCTACACCTTC. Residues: CASSSDESLNYGYTF.

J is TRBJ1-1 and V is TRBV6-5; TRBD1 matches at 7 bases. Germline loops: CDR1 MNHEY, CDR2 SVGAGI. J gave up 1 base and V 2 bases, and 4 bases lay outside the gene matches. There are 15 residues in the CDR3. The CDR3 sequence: CASSYLTGENTEAFF. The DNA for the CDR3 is TGTGCCAGCAGTTACCTTACAGGGGAGAACACTGAAGCTTTCTTT.

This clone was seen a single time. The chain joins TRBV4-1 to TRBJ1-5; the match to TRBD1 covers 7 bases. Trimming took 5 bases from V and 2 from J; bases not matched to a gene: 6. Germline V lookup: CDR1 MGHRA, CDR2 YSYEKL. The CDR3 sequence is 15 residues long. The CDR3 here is CASSTRQGGNQPQHF. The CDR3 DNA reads TGCGCCAGCAGCACTCGACAGGGTGGCAATCAGCCCCAGCATTTT.

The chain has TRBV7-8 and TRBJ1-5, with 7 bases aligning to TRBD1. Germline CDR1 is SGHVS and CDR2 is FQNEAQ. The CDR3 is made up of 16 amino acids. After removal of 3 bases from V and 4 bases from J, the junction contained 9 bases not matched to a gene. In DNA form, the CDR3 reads TGTGCCAGCAGCTTTACGGGGACAGCCATAAATCAGCCCCAGCATTTT. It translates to CASSFTGTAINQPQHF.

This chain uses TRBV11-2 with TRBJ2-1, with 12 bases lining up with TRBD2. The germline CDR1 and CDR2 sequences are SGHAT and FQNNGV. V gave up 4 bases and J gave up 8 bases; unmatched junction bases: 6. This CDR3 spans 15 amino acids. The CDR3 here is CASSSMTSGSYEQFF. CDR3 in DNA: TGTGCCAGCAGCTCCATGACTAGCGGGAGCTATGAGCAGTTCTTC.

CDR3 protein: CASSSHRQGSYEQYF. The CDR3 region has the DNA TGTGCCAGCAGCTCCCATCGACAGGGGTCCTACGAGCAGTACTTC. The chain uses TRBV5-6 and TRBJ2-7; 8 nucleotides match TRBD1. Per germline, CDR1 SGHDT and CDR2 YYEEEE. The CDR3 extends over 15 amino acids. V shed 3 bases, J shed 1 base, and the junction held 6 bases outside the gene matches.

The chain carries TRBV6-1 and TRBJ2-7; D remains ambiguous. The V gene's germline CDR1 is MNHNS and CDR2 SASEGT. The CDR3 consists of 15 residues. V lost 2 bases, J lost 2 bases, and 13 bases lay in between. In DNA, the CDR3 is TGTGCCAGCAGTGAAATGGTCAGCAGCCCCTACGAGCAGTACTTC. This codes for CASSEMVSSPYEQYF.

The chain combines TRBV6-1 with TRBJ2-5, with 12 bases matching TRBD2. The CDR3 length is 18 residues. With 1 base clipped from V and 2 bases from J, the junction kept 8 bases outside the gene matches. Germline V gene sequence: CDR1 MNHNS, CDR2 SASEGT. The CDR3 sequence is CASSEGASGGALQETQYF. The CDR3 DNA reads TGTGCCAGCAGTGAAGGAGCTAGCGGGGGGGCTCTACAAGAGACCCAGTACTTC.

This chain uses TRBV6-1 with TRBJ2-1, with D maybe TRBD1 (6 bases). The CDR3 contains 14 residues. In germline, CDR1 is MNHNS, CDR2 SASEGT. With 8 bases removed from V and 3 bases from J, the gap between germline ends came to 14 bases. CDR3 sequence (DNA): TGTGCCAGCGTTCCCCGGACAGTCTACAATGAGCAGTTCTTC. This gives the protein CASVPRTVYNEQFF.

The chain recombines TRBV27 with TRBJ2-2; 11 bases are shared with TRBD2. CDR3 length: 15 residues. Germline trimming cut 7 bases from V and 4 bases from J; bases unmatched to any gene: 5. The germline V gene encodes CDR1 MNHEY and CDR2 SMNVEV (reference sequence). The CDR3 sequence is CASMRLAGITGELFF. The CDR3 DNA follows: TGTGCCAGCATGAGACTAGCGGGGATCACCGGGGAGCTGTTTTTT.

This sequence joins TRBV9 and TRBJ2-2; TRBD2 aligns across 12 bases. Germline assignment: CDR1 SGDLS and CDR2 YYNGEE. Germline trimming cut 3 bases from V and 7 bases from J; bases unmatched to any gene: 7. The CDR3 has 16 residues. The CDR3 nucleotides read TGTGCCAGCAGCGATGGACTAGCGGGAACCTTCGGGGAGCTGTTTTTT. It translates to CASSDGLAGTFGELFF.

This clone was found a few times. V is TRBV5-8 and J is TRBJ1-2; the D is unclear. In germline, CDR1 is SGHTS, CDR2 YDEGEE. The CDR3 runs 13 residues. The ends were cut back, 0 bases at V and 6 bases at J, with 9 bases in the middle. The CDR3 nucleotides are TGTGCCAGCAGCTTGGGGGTCCCTCATGGCTACACCTTC. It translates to CASSLGVPHGYTF.

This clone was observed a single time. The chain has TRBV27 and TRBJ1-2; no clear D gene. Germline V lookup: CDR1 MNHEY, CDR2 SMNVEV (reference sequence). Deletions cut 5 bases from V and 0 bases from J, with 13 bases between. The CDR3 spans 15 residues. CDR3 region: CASSPLLASNYGYTF. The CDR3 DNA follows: TGTGCCAGCAGTCCCCTACTAGCTTCTAACTATGGCTACACCTTC.

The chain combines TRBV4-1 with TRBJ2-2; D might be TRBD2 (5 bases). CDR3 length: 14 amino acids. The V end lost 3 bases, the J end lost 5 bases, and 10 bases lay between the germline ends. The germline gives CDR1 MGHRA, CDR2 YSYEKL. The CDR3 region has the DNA TGCGCCAGCAGCCACGCTCCGGGGACCGGGGAGCTGTTTTTT. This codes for CASSHAPGTGELFF.

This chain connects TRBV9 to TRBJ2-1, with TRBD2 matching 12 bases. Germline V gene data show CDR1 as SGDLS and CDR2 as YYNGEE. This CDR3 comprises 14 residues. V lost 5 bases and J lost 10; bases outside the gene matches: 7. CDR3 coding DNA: TGTGCCAGCAGAGCAGGGGGACTAGCGGGCGAGCAGTTCTTC. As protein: CASRAGGLAGEQFF.

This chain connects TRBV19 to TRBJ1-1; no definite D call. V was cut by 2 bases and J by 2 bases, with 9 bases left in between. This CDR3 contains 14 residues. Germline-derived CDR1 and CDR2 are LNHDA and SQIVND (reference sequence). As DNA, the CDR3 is TGTGCCAGTAGTATACAGAACTTAAACACTGAAGCTTTCTTT. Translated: CASSIQNLNTEAFF. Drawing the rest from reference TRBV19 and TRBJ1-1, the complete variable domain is DGGITQSPKYLFRKEGQNVTLSCEQNLNHDAMYWYRQDPGQGLRLIYYSQIVNDFQKGDIAEGYSVSREKKESFPLTVTSAQKNPTAFYLCASSIQNLNTEAFFGQGTRLTVV.